What follows is one T cell receptor beta chain and its context. Its antigen remains unknown. Amplification of TCR beta CDR3 regions used RNA as the template. During a first-round RT-PCR of the TCR CDR3, the HTBI primer set was used. One entry per CDR3 protein results from TCRdb running MiXCR on the multiplex PCR reads. Of fewer than 550,000 distinct CDR3 sequences listed, about a sixth are singletons. There are 14 residues in the CDR3. Per germline, CDR1 SGHRS and CDR2 YFSETQ. V gave up 4 bases and J gave up 7 bases, with 17 bases separating them. This sample is drawn from a study of T cells in Graves' hyperthyroidism and ophthalmopathy. Patients were aged 18 to 65, had disease duration under 2 months, and had newly diagnosed hyperthyroidism. Regarding the study as a whole: Clonotypes that were expanded in thyroid above 0.001 mostly appeared in blood too.

V is TRBV5-1 and J is TRBJ1-2; TRBD1 is a possible D gene (5 bases). The sequence was obtained from a woman aged 18-30 years with Graves' hyperthyroidism. Sequences were obtained from blood. CDR3 DNA: TGCGCCAGCAGCCCCGGGGTAGGGGCGTCTGGCTACACCTTC. Translating it yields CASSPGVGASGYTF.